Only a few counts were recorded for the clone carrying this T cell receptor beta chain. TCRdb fed the RT-PCR reads into MiXCR, producing one record per CDR3 protein. The table has about 680,000 distinct CDR3 sequences, around 14% seen once; the top ten hold around 3.3%. V lost 0 bases to trimming and J lost 4 bases; unmatched junction nucleotides: 4. The CDR3 totals 16 residues. Germline CDR1 and CDR2: LGHNA and YSLEER. The TCR sequence derives from a female donor in good health, serving as a healthy control. This chain links TRBV4-3 with TRBJ1-5, with TRBD1 matching over 9 bases. Sequenced material: memory CD4+ T cells from blood. CDR3 DNA sequence: TGCGCCAGCAGCCAAGATGGGACAGGGAGAAATCAGCCCCAGCATTTT. Translation gives CASSQDGTGRNQPQHF.